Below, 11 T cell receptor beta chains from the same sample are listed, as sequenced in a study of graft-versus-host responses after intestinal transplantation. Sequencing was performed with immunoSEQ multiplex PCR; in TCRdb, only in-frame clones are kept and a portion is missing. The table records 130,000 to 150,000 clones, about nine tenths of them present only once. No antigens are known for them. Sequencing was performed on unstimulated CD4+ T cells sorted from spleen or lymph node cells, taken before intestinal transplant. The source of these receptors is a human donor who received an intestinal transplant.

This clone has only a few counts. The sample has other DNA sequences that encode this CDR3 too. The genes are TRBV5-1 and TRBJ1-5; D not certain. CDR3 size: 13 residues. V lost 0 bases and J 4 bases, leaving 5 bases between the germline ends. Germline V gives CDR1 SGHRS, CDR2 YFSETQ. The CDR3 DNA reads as TGCGCCAGCAGCTTGGACAGTAATCAGCCCCAGCATTTT. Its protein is CASSLDSNQPQHF.

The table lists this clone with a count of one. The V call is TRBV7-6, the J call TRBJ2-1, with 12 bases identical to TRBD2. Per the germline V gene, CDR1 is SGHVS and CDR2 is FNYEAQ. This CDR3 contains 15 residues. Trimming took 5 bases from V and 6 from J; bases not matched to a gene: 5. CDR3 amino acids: CASSPPSGRANEQFF. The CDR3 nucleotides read TGTGCCAGCAGCCCCCCTAGCGGGAGGGCCAATGAGCAGTTCTTC.

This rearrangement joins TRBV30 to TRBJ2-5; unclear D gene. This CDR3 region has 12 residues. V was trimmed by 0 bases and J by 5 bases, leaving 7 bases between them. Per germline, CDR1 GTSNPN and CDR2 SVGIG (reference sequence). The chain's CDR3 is CAWSVTSETQYF. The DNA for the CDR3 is TGTGCCTGGAGTGTAACCTCGGAGACCCAGTACTTC.

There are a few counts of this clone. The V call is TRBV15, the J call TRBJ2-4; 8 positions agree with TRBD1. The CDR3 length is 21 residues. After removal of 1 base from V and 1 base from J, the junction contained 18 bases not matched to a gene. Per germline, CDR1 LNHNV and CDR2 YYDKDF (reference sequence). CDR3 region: CATSRGQDREYGFGAKNIQYF. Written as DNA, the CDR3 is TGTGCCACCAGCAGAGGTCAGGACAGGGAGTATGGTTTCGGGGCCAAAAACATTCAGTACTTC.

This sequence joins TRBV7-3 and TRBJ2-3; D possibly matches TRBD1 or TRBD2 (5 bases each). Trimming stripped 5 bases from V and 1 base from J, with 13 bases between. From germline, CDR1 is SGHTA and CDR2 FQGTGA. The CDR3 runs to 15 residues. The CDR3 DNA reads TGTGCCAGCAGCCCCTCTCTGGGGGGCACAGATACGCAGTATTTT. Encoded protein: CASSPSLGGTDTQYF.

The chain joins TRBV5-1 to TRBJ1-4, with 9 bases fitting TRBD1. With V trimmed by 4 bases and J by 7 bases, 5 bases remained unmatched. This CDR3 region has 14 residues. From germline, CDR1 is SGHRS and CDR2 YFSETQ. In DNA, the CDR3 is TGCGCCAGCAGCAGGGGACAGGGTAGTGAAAAACTGTTTTTT. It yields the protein CASSRGQGSEKLFF.

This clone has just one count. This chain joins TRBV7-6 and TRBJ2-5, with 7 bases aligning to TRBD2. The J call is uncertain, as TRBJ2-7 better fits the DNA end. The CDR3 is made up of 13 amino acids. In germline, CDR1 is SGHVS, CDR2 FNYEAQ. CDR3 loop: CASSLLAAYEQYF. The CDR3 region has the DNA TGTGCCAGCAGCTTACTAGCGGCCTACGAGCAGTACTTC.

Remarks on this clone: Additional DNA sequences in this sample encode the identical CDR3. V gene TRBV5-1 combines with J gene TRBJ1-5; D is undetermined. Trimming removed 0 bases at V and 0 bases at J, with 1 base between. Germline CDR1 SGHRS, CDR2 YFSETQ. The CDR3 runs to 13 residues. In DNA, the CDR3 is TGCGCCAGCAGCTTGGATAGCAATCAGCCCCAGCATTTT. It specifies CASSLDSNQPQHF.

The CDR3 region is CASSLGGYQTYEQYF. DNA for the CDR3: TGTGCCAGCAGTTTAGGCGGGTACCAAACCTACGAGCAGTACTTC. The chain employs TRBV28 and TRBJ2-5; the D gene is possibly TRBD2 (5 bases). The DNA matches TRBJ2-7 better at its end, which makes the J call doubtful. The CDR3 is 15 residues long. Per the germline V gene, CDR1 is MDHEN and CDR2 is SYDVKM.

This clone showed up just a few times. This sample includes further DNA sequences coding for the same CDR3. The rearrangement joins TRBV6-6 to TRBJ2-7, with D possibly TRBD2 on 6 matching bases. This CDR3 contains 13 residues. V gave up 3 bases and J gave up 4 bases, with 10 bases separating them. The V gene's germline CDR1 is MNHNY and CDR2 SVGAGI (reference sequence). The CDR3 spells CASSYLAGYEQYF. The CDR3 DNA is TGTGCCAGCAGTTATCTCGCGGGATACGAGCAGTACTTC.

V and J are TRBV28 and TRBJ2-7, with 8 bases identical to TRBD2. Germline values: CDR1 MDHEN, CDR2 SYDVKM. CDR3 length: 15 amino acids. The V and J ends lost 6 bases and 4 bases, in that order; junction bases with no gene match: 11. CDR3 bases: TGTGCCAGCAGCTCGGCGTGGGGGACTAGATACGAGCAGTACTTC. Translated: CASSSAWGTRYEQYF.